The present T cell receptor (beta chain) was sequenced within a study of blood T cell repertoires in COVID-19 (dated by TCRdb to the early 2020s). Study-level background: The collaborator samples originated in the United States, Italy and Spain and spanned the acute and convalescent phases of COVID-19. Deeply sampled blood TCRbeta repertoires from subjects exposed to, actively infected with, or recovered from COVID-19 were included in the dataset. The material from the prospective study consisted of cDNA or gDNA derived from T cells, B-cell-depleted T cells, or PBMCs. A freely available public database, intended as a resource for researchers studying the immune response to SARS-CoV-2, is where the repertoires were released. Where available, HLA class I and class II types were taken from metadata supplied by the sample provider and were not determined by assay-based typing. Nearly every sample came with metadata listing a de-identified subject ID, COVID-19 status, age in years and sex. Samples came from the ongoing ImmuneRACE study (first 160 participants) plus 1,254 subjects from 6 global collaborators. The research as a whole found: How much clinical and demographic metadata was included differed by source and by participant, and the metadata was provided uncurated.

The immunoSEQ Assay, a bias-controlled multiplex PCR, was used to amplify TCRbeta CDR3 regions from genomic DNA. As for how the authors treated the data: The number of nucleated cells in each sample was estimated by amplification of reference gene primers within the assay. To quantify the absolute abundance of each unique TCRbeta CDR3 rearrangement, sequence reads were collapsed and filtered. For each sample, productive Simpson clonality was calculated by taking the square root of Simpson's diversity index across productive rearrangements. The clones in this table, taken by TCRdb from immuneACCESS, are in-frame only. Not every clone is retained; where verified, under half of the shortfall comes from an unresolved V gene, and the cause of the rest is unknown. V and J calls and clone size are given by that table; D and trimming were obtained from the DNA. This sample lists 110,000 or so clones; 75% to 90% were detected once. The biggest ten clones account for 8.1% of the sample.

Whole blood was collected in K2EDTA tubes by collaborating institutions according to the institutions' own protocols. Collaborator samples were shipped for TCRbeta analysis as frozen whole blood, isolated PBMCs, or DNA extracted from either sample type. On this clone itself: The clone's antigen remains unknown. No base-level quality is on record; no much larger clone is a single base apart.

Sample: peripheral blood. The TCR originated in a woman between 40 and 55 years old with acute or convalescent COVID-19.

Read as DNA, the sequence is TGCGCCAGCAGCTTGGTCGCCGGGAATGATTCACCCCTCCACTTT. Its product reads: CASSLVAGNDSPLHF. The rearranged chain carries TRBV5-1 and TRBJ1-6, with an unclear D gene assignment. V drops 0 bases and J drops 8 bases, leaving 12 bases in between. The CDR3 covers 15 residues, taking in both the cysteine and the phenylalanine. Only the CDR3 part of the read is kept: 45 bases, read in frame from the first base. The CDR1 and CDR2 encoded by the germline V gene are SGHRS and YFSETQ.